The clone carrying this T cell receptor (beta chain) came up many times. No antigen is known for it. The sample comes from a study of regulatory T cells in long-lasting Graves disease. The overall study: Graves' patients (newly diagnosed) had been on antithyroid drugs under 3 months.

Study outcomes and limitations: TRBV28, TRBJ1-2 and TRBJ2-5 emerged as the favored segments in persistent disease. Accuracy might have suffered from few samples.

The CDR3 runs to 11 residues. Deletions cut 9 bases from V and 7 bases from J, with 11 bases between. Germline-derived CDR1 and CDR2 are KGHDR and SFDVKD. Stated time point: newly diagnosed GD, antithyroid drugs for less than 3 months. The TCR library was prepared using RNA isolated from PBMCs. Assembly of TCR beta libraries relied on iRepertoire HTBI primers together with Arm-PCR of CDR3 regions. In TCRdb, the multiplex PCR reads were re-called with MiXCR into one record per CDR3 protein. The repertoire has some 250,000 distinct CDR3 sequences, about 19% of them found once; the top ten carry roughly 13%.

The chain employs TRBV24-1 and TRBJ2-5, with D unclear. The source was peripheral blood mononuclear cells (PBMCs), collected at new diagnosis, from a patient treated with antithyroid drugs. This clonotype was sampled from a female donor with Graves disease. CDR3 coding DNA: TGTGCCACCCAAAAAGGCGGGACCCAGTACTTC. Its protein product is CATQKGGTQYF.